Following are 24 T cell receptor beta chains from one sample sequenced in a study of blood T cell repertoires in COVID-19. Generated by immunoSEQ multiplex PCR, the TCRdb table keeps only in-frame clones and is missing some. This sample has some 150,000 clones, with approximately 85% found just once. Source material: peripheral blood. The receptors come from a woman aged 55-75 years with COVID-19, enrolled during active disease.

For this clone: In the same sample, other DNA sequences code for this CDR3. The rearrangement joins TRBV3-1 (or the pseudogene TRBV3-2) to TRBJ2-2; tentatively, D is TRBD1 (6 bases). Trimming shortened V by 3 bases and J by 1 base, and 6 bases separated the two germline ends. The CDR3 has 14 amino acids. The germline V gene encodes CDR1 LGHDT and CDR2 YNNKEL (reference sequence). The CDR3 spells CASSQGQNTGELFF. CDR3 coding DNA: TGTGCCAGCAGCCAGGGACAGAACACCGGGGAGCTGTTTTTT.

V is TRBV5-4 and J is TRBJ2-7; 8 nucleotides agree with TRBD1. CDR1 and CDR2 (germline): SGHNT, YYREEE (reference sequence). This CDR3 contains 14 residues. Losses at the gene ends were 3 bases for V and 6 bases for J; bases not matched to a gene: 8. The CDR3 DNA follows: TGTGCCAGCAGCTCGCAAAGGACAGGGAGCGAGCAGTACTTC. Translation: CASSSQRTGSEQYF.

The rearrangement joins TRBV18 to TRBJ1-2, with 7 bases that match TRBD1. The CDR3 contains 16 residues. Germline V gives CDR1 KGHSH, CDR2 LQKENI. J was trimmed by 6 bases and V by 3 bases; bases with no gene match: 13. The CDR3 nucleotides are TGTGCCAGCTCACCGATGGGACAGACCTATGAAAATGGCTACACCTTC. Amino acid sequence: CASSPMGQTYENGYTF.

This chain links TRBV2 with TRBJ1-2; 8 bases align to TRBD1. J was trimmed by 3 bases and V by 2 bases; bases with no gene match: 8. The CDR3 is 16 residues long. Germline V gene data show CDR1 as SNHLY and CDR2 as FYNNEI. The CDR3 protein is CASSESASGGHYGYTF. The CDR3 bases are TGTGCCAGCAGTGAAAGTGCGTCAGGGGGCCACTATGGCTACACCTTC.

This chain links TRBV15 with TRBJ2-5; D is possibly TRBD2 (6 bases). Trimming cost V 5 bases and J 2 bases, with 15 bases left between them. This CDR3 comprises 15 residues. Germline assignment: CDR1 LNHNV and CDR2 YYDKDF (reference sequence). As DNA, the CDR3 is TGTGCCACCAGCCCATGGTTGGAGGGGCAAGAGACCCAGTACTTC. This translates into CATSPWLEGQETQYF. The entire variable domain, with the rest obtained from reference TRBV15 and TRBJ2-5, is as follows: DAMVIQNPRYQVTQFGKPVTLSCSQTLNHNVMYWYQQKSSQAPKLLFHYYDKDFNNEADTPDNFQSRRPNTSFCFLDIRSPGLGDTAMYLCATSPWLEGQETQYFGPGTRLLVL.

The CDR3 sequence is CASSPRGQMNTEAFF. The CDR3 nucleotides read TGTGCCAGTAGTCCCCGGGGACAGATGAACACTGAAGCTTTCTTT. V usage is TRBV19 and J usage is TRBJ1-1; 7 bases align to TRBD1. V was pared by 5 bases and J by 0 bases, with 6 bases of the junction left unmatched. Germline assignment: CDR1 LNHDA and CDR2 SQIVND (reference sequence). The length of the CDR3 is 15 residues.

In this sample, this clone turned up a few times. The chain employs TRBV19 and TRBJ2-7; 11 bases align to TRBD1. The CDR3 length is 15 residues. V gave up 8 bases and J gave up 2 bases; unmatched junction bases: 8. CDR1 is LNHDA and CDR2 is SQIVND in the germline V gene (reference sequence). CDR3 in DNA: TGTGCCAGTGCACCCGGGACAGGGGGGACCTACGAGCAGTACTTC. As protein: CASAPGTGGTYEQYF.

The CDR3 sequence is CASSLSRGTEAFF. For the CDR3, the DNA is TGTGCCAGCAGCTTGAGCAGGGGTACTGAAGCTTTCTTT. The genes are TRBV11-1 and TRBJ1-1, with a tentative D call TRBD1 (6 bases). Trimming took off 3 bases at V and 5 bases at J, with 10 bases between the two ends. Germline lookup yields CDR1 SGHAT and CDR2 FQDESV (reference sequence). The CDR3 sequence is 13 residues long. Complete variable domain (other parts from reference TRBV11-1 and TRBJ1-1): EAEVAQSPRYKITEKSQAVAFWCDPISGHATLYWYRQILGQGPELLVQFQDESVVDDSQLPKDRFSAERLKGVDSTLKIQPAELGDSAMYLCASSLSRGTEAFFGQGTRLTVV.

CDR3 coding DNA: TGTGCCAGCAGGTGGACTAGCGGGGGTCTAGAGACCCAGTACTTC. Translated: CASRWTSGGLETQYF. The chain employs TRBV27 and TRBJ2-5; 13 bases are a match to TRBD2. The CDR3 extends over 15 amino acids. The ends lost 6 bases at V and 4 bases at J; junction bases unmatched: 5. CDR1 and CDR2 (germline): MNHEY, SMNVEV (reference sequence).

The chain is built from TRBV6-4 and TRBJ1-2; tentative D call: TRBD1 (5 bases). The CDR3 is 12 residues long. The V gene's germline CDR1 is MRHNA and CDR2 SNTAGT. The V gene lost 0 bases and the J gene lost 8 bases, with 7 bases spanning the gap. The chain's CDR3 is CASSDSDRGYTF. The CDR3 region has the DNA TGTGCCAGCAGTGACTCCGACAGAGGCTACACCTTC.

V and J are TRBV7-6 and TRBJ1-5; D not resolved. The CDR3 length is 15 residues. V was cut by 5 bases and J by 6 bases, with 17 bases left in between. Germline loops: CDR1 SGHVS, CDR2 FNYEAQ. The CDR3 sequence is CASSPGPGVSQPQHF. CDR3 bases: TGTGCCAGCAGCCCGGGCCCGGGAGTATCTCAGCCCCAGCATTTT.

This clone appeared a single time. The chain carries TRBV30 and TRBJ1-2; TRBD1 matches at 8 bases. The CDR3 is made up of 11 amino acids. The junction had 7 bases not matched to a gene; V was cut back by 8 bases and J by 8 bases. Germline V gene sequence: CDR1 GTSNPN, CDR2 SVGIG (reference sequence). The CDR3 sequence is CAGETGVGYTF. The DNA of the CDR3 is TGTGCCGGGGAGACAGGGGTGGGCTACACCTTC.

V gene TRBV4-2 combines with J gene TRBJ2-3; 8 positions match TRBD2. CDR1 is LGHNA and CDR2 is YNFKEQ in the germline V gene. The CDR3 totals 19 residues. The J segment lost 2 bases and the V segment lost 4 bases, leaving 17 bases of the junction unmatched. The CDR3 DNA follows: TGTGCCAGCAGCCCGGACCGGGGGAGTAGCGGGGAATTCACAGATACGCAGTATTTT. Translating it yields CASSPDRGSSGEFTDTQYF.

This chain joins TRBV7-3 and TRBJ2-2; no definite D call. V lost 2 bases to trimming and J lost 5 bases, with 9 bases between them. Germline values: CDR1 SGHTA, CDR2 FQGTGA. This CDR3 spans 14 amino acids. The CDR3 DNA reads as TGTGCCAGCAGCTTAGGGCTGAGTACCGGGGAGCTGTTTTTT. Its protein product is CASSLGLSTGELFF.

J is TRBJ2-3 and V is TRBV7-2, with unresolved D. V lost 4 bases and J lost 1, with 12 bases in between. The CDR3 has 15 residues. Looked up from germline, CDR1 is SGHTA and CDR2 is FQGNSA. CDR3 in amino acids: CASSSSLLGTDTQYF. The CDR3 nucleotides are TGTGCCAGCAGCTCCTCACTACTTGGCACAGATACGCAGTATTTT.

The V call is TRBV7-2, the J call TRBJ2-7; D uncertain. Germline V gene sequence: CDR1 SGHTA, CDR2 FQGNSA. Deletions cut 6 bases from V and 2 bases from J, with 14 bases between. This CDR3 is 14 amino acids long. CDR3 in amino acids: CASSSRAGTYEQYF. CDR3 sequence (DNA): TGTGCCAGCAGTTCTAGAGCCGGCACCTACGAGCAGTACTTC.

The V call is TRBV7-3, the J call TRBJ2-3; the match to TRBD2 covers 11 bases. V lost 3 bases and J lost 4; bases outside the gene matches: 3. This CDR3 spans 15 amino acids. CDR1 is SGHTA, CDR2 FQGTGA, per germline. The CDR3 region is CASSFSGGASDTQYF. CDR3 coding DNA: TGTGCCAGCAGCTTTAGCGGGGGGGCTTCAGATACGCAGTATTTT.

The chain links TRBV12-5 to TRBJ2-5; TRBD2 aligns across 12 bases. After removal of 4 bases from V and 5 bases from J, the junction contained 11 bases not matched to a gene. Germline V gene data show CDR1 as LGHNT and CDR2 as FRNRAP. The CDR3 is 17 amino acids. The CDR3 DNA reads as TGTGCTAGTGGTTCCCTTCTTCTAGCGGGGGGGCGGGAGACCCAGTACTTC. Encoded protein: CASGSLLLAGGRETQYF.

The V gene is TRBV18, the J gene TRBJ2-7; TRBD1 matches 8 bases. V lost 4 bases and J lost 7; bases outside the gene matches: 12. This CDR3 is built from 15 residues. Germline CDR1 is KGHSH and CDR2 is LQKENI. The CDR3 sequence is CASSRSPDRVREQYF. The CDR3 DNA follows: TGTGCCAGCTCACGAAGCCCGGACAGGGTGAGAGAGCAGTACTTC.

The J gene is TRBJ1-2, the V gene TRBV24-1; 7 bases match TRBD1. The CDR3 runs 17 residues. V gave up 4 bases and J gave up 0 bases; unmatched junction bases: 10. Per the germline V gene, CDR1 is KGHDR and CDR2 is SFDVKD. The DNA of the CDR3 is TGTGCCACCAGTGACACAGGGGTTAGAGGGTCTAACTATGGCTACACCTTC. It yields the protein CATSDTGVRGSNYGYTF.

The CDR3 bases are TGTGCCAGCGGGACAGGGGGTTACGAGCAGTACTTC. Its translation: CASGTGGYEQYF. The V and J genes are TRBV6-5 and TRBJ2-7; 11 positions match TRBD1. Germline values: CDR1 MNHEY, CDR2 SVGAGI. After removal of 8 bases from V and 4 bases from J, the junction contained 1 base not matched to a gene. The CDR3 covers 12 residues.

Note on this clone: An end of the junction does not agree with germline; a read error may underlie this. The gene calls are TRBV6-1 and TRBJ2-7; D is possibly TRBD1 (7 bases). Germline V lookup: CDR1 MNHNS, CDR2 SASEGT. The CDR3 spans 13 residues. CDR3 region: CASSENVRDSGVF. The CDR3, as DNA: TGTGCCAGCAGTGAAAATGTGCGGGACAGCGGTGTCTTC.

Concerning this clone: Other DNA sequences within the sample encode an identical CDR3. The rearrangement uses TRBV6-5 and TRBJ2-2, with D tentatively TRBD1 (6 bases). Germline CDR1 MNHEY, CDR2 SVGAGI. The length of the CDR3 is 15 residues. With 0 bases removed from V and 2 bases from J, the gap between germline ends came to 7 bases. The CDR3 reads CASSYSRGNTGELFF. The CDR3 region has the DNA TGTGCCAGCAGTTACTCCAGGGGAAACACCGGGGAGCTGTTTTTT.

This clone was counted only a few times. The CDR3 region is CATSRDIGASNYGYTF. CDR3 bases: TGTGCCACCAGCAGAGATATTGGGGCCTCGAACTATGGCTACACCTTC. V is TRBV15 and J is TRBJ1-2, with D possibly matching TRBD1 (5 bases). The germline CDR1 and CDR2 sequences are LNHNV and YYDKDF (reference sequence). The germline V and J ends were trimmed by 0 bases and 2 bases, with 13 bases remaining between them. This CDR3 contains 16 residues.